Each of the 30 T cell receptor beta chains below was sequenced from the same sample in a study of blood T cell repertoires in COVID-19. Produced via immunoSEQ multiplex PCR; TCRdb's table is partial and in-frame only. The sample lists 150,000 to 200,000 clones, roughly 85% seen once, with roughly 5% in the top ten. Sequencing used peripheral blood. These receptors were taken from a woman aged 25 to 39 with acute or convalescent COVID-19.

The chain joins TRBV7-6 to TRBJ2-1; 8 nucleotides match TRBD2. Germline CDR1 reads SGHVS; CDR2 reads FNYEAQ. The CDR3 covers 20 residues. The ends lost 2 bases at V and 0 bases at J; junction bases unmatched: 15. The CDR3 here is CASSLPSHEKRGSSYNEQFF. As DNA, the CDR3 is TGTGCCAGCAGCTTACCCTCGCACGAAAAGCGGGGGAGCTCCTACAATGAGCAGTTCTTC.

V usage is TRBV3-1 (or the pseudogene TRBV3-2) and J usage is TRBJ2-7; no clear D. This CDR3 has 12 amino acids. CDR1 is LGHDT and CDR2 is YNNKEL in the germline V gene (reference sequence). V was pared by 4 bases and J by 4 bases, with 8 bases between. CDR3 protein: CASSPQMYEQYF. The CDR3 DNA follows: TGTGCCAGCAGCCCACAAATGTACGAGCAGTACTTC.

The rearrangement links TRBV11-2 to TRBJ1-3; D perhaps matches TRBD1 (6 bases). CDR1 is SGHAT and CDR2 is FQNNGV in the germline V gene. V was clipped by 1 base and J by 7 bases, with 14 bases between them. The CDR3 has 15 residues. CDR3 nucleotides: TGTGCCAGCAGCTTAGGGGTGACAGGTCTGAACACCATATATTTT. Amino acids: CASSLGVTGLNTIYF.

The chain joins TRBV6-2 or TRBV6-3 to TRBJ1-1, with D possibly matching TRBD1 (5 bases). CDR1 is MNHEY and CDR2 is SVGEGT in the germline V gene. V lost 7 bases, J lost 0 bases, and 21 bases lay in between. The CDR3 is 17 amino acids. CDR3 region: CASTPRGGLFVNTEAFF. DNA of the CDR3: TGTGCCAGCACCCCTCGTGGGGGGTTATTTGTGAACACTGAAGCTTTCTTT.

This rearrangement joins TRBV7-9 to TRBJ1-4; D possibly corresponds to TRBD1 (6 bases). Trimming removed 5 bases from V and 8 bases from J, with 18 bases in between. The CDR3 loop spans 15 amino acids. Per germline, CDR1 SEHNR and CDR2 FQNEAQ (reference sequence). CDR3 residues: CASSTPQGRGEKLFF. The DNA of the CDR3 is TGTGCCAGCAGCACTCCACAGGGACGTGGGGAAAAACTGTTTTTT.

The V call is TRBV18, the J call TRBJ1-6; TRBD1 aligns across 7 bases. The CDR3 sequence is 17 residues long. Trimming removed 3 bases from V and 0 bases from J; junction bases left unmatched: 5. Germline CDR1 reads KGHSH; CDR2 reads LQKENI. CDR3 sequence (DNA): TGTGCCAGCTCACCGATACAGGGGAGCTCCTATAATTCACCCCTCCACTTT. Translating gives CASSPIQGSSYNSPLHF.

This rearrangement joins TRBV5-6 to TRBJ1-2, with 8 positions matching TRBD1. From germline, CDR1 is SGHDT and CDR2 YYEEEE. V was clipped by 3 bases and J by 4 bases; unmatched bases: 8. This CDR3 spans 15 amino acids. DNA of the CDR3: TGTGCCAGCAGCTCACAAGGGACAGGACCCTATGGCTACACCTTC. This encodes CASSSQGTGPYGYTF.

This clone showed up just a few times. The J gene is TRBJ1-3, the V gene TRBV5-1; 7 bases line up with TRBD1. With 4 bases clipped from V and 0 bases from J, the junction kept 13 bases outside the gene matches. Germline CDR1 and CDR2: SGHRS and YFSETQ. CDR3 length: 18 amino acids. For the CDR3, the DNA is TGCGCCAGCAGCCTCCGGGCCGGGACAGAATACTCTGGAAACACCATATATTTT. It specifies CASSLRAGTEYSGNTIYF.

This clone was detected only a few times. Other DNA sequences in the sample encode the same CDR3. The V call is TRBV7-2, the J call TRBJ1-5; TRBD1 might be the D (5 bases). From germline, CDR1 is SGHTA and CDR2 FQGNSA. V lost 1 base and J 2 bases, leaving 9 bases between the germline ends. This CDR3 comprises 15 residues. The CDR3 DNA sequence: TGTGCCAGCAGCTTAGATGGAGGGGGCAATCAGCCCCAGCATTTT. Amino acids: CASSLDGGGNQPQHF. The whole variable domain, filled in from reference TRBV7-2 and TRBJ1-5, reads GAGVSQSPSNKVTEKGKDVELRCDPISGHTALYWYRQSLGQGLEFLIYFQGNSAPDKSGLPSDRFSAERTGGSVSTLTIQRTQQEDSAVYLCASSLDGGGNQPQHFGDGTRLSIL.

The rearrangement uses TRBV25-1 and TRBJ1-4; no clear D gene. Trimming pared 3 bases from V and 4 bases from J, leaving 9 bases between. The CDR3 consists of 14 residues. The germline V gene encodes CDR1 MGHDK and CDR2 SYGVNS. Written as DNA, the CDR3 is TGTGCCAGCAGTGATATACAGTATAATGAAAAACTGTTTTTT. It translates to CASSDIQYNEKLFF.

The chain combines TRBV6-5 with TRBJ2-1, with 11 bases that match TRBD1. Per the germline V gene, CDR1 is MNHEY and CDR2 is SVGAGI. This CDR3 is 15 amino acids long. V was clipped by 6 bases and J by 1 base; unmatched bases: 2. The CDR3 reads CASRGTGGSYNEQFF. The CDR3 DNA follows: TGTGCCAGCAGGGGGACAGGGGGTTCCTACAATGAGCAGTTCTTC.

The J gene is TRBJ2-6, the V gene TRBV29-1; possibly TRBD2 for D (6 bases). Trimming removed 6 bases from V and 1 base from J, with 10 bases in between. Germline V gives CDR1 SQVTM, CDR2 ANQGSEA. The CDR3 spans 14 residues. DNA of the CDR3: TGCAGCGTGCGGGGCGATTCTGGGGCCAACGTCCTGACTTTC. Protein product: CSVRGDSGANVLTF.

The chain carries TRBV24-1 and TRBJ1-6, with D perhaps TRBD1 (6 bases). CDR1 and CDR2 (germline): KGHDR, SFDVKD. The V end lost 4 bases, the J end lost 3 bases, and 6 bases lay between the germline ends. This CDR3 is 14 amino acids long. CDR3 amino acids: CATSEGGYNSPLHF. In nucleotides, the CDR3 is TGTGCCACCAGTGAAGGGGGCTATAATTCACCCCTCCACTTT.

The V gene is TRBV27, the J gene TRBJ1-4; D is perhaps TRBD1 (6 bases). Germline V lookup: CDR1 MNHEY, CDR2 SMNVEV (reference sequence). Trimming stripped 3 bases from V and 7 bases from J, with 12 bases between. This CDR3 has 14 residues. CDR3: CASSFWGQGEKLFF. The CDR3 DNA reads TGTGCCAGCAGTTTTTGGGGGCAGGGTGAAAAACTGTTTTTT.

J is TRBJ2-3 and V is TRBV20-1; unclear D gene. CDR1 and CDR2 from the germline V gene are DFQATT and SNEGSKA (reference sequence). The CDR3 is made up of 11 amino acids. With 6 bases removed from V and 5 bases from J, the gap between germline ends came to 9 bases. The CDR3 DNA reads as TGCAGTGCAAAGCATGGAGATACGCAGTATTTT. Protein product: CSAKHGDTQYF.

The rearrangement joins TRBV5-1 to TRBJ2-3, with TRBD1 matching over 12 bases. Trimming cost V 4 bases and J 7 bases; bases outside gene matches: 4. The CDR3 has 14 amino acids. CDR1 SGHRS and CDR2 YFSETQ come from the germline V gene. CDR3 sequence (DNA): TGCGCCAGCAGCCGGGACAGGGGGCGGAATACGCAGTATTTT. Translation: CASSRDRGRNTQYF. Full variable domain (remainder filled in from reference TRBV5-1 and TRBJ2-3): KAGVTQTPRYLIKTRGQQVTLSCSPISGHRSVSWYQQTPGQGLQFLFEYFSETQRNKGNFPGRFSGRQFSNSRSEMNVSTLELGDSALYLCASSRDRGRNTQYFGPGTRLTVL.

The V and J genes are TRBV27 and TRBJ2-3; 9 positions agree with TRBD2. The CDR3 runs 15 residues. V dropped 4 bases and J dropped 5; count of bases not matched to a gene: 7. Germline lookup yields CDR1 MNHEY and CDR2 SMNVEV (reference sequence). This chain's CDR3 is CASSSRAGGVDTQYF. The CDR3 nucleotides are TGTGCCAGCAGTTCGAGAGCGGGGGGTGTAGATACGCAGTATTTT.

V is TRBV11-2 and J is TRBJ1-1; TRBD1 matches 7 bases. V lost 1 base, J lost 3 bases, and 5 bases stayed unmatched. CDR1 SGHAT and CDR2 FQNNGV come from the germline V gene. There are 15 residues in the CDR3. The CDR3 DNA reads as TGTGCCAGCAGCTTAGTTGGCAGGGGGTACACTGAAGCTTTCTTT. Translation gives CASSLVGRGYTEAFF.

V is TRBV9 and J is TRBJ2-1; 9 bases are shared with TRBD2. The trim removed 0 bases at V and 7 bases at J, leaving 8 bases unmatched. CDR3 size: 16 residues. CDR1 and CDR2 from the germline V gene are SGDLS and YYNGEE. CDR3 region: CASSVGAGGPGNEQFF. DNA for the CDR3: TGTGCCAGCAGCGTAGGCGCGGGGGGGCCAGGGAATGAGCAGTTCTTC. The complete variable domain, with remaining parts taken from reference TRBV9 and TRBJ2-1, reads DSGVTQTPKHLITATGQRVTLRCSPRSGDLSVYWYQQSLDQGLQFLIQYYNGEERAKGNILERFSAQQFPDLHSELNLSSLELGDSALYFCASSVGAGGPGNEQFFGPGTRLTVL.

V and J are TRBV5-1 and TRBJ2-1; 10 bases agree with TRBD2. The ends lost 6 bases at V and 9 bases at J; junction bases unmatched: 9. Germline V lookup: CDR1 SGHRS, CDR2 YFSETQ. The CDR3 is 14 residues long. In nucleotides, the CDR3 is TGCGCCAGCATCCCTAGCGGGAGTATTGGTGAGCAGTTCTTC. Translation gives CASIPSGSIGEQFF.

The chain links TRBV7-3 to TRBJ2-5; TRBD2 aligns across 11 bases. The germline CDR1 and CDR2 sequences are SGHTA and FQGTGA. The CDR3 has 15 residues. V shed 5 bases and J 5 bases; nucleotides not matched to a gene: 7. The CDR3 loop reads CASSEGGLAAETQYF. As DNA, the CDR3 is TGTGCCAGCAGCGAAGGGGGACTAGCGGCCGAGACCCAGTACTTC.

This chain uses TRBV3-1 (or the pseudogene TRBV3-2) with TRBJ1-4; D uncertain. CDR1 and CDR2 from the germline V gene are LGHDT and YNNKEL (reference sequence). Trimming cost V 4 bases and J 4 bases, with 4 bases left between them. The CDR3 spans 12 residues. The CDR3 reads CASSLGNEKLFF. The CDR3 DNA follows: TGTGCCAGCAGCCTCGGTAATGAAAAACTGTTTTTT.

The DNA for the CDR3 is TGTGCCAGCAGCTGGGCTATCGGCGGGAGAGGTGAGCAGTTCTTC. Residues: CASSWAIGGRGEQFF. V is TRBV7-6 and J is TRBJ2-1, with 7 bases matching TRBD2. With V trimmed by 4 bases and J by 9 bases, 12 bases remained unmatched. The CDR3 contains 15 residues. In germline, CDR1 is SGHVS, CDR2 FNYEAQ.

There are a few counts of this clone. The chain is built from TRBV11-2 and TRBJ1-5, with TRBD1 identical over 9 bases. CDR3 length: 15 amino acids. Germline assignment: CDR1 SGHAT and CDR2 FQNNGV. J gave up 4 bases and V 6 bases, and 7 bases lay outside the gene matches. CDR3 DNA sequence: TGTGCCAGCAGTTCCGGGACAGGGCGGAATCAGCCCCAGCATTTT. Translated: CASSSGTGRNQPQHF.

The gene calls are TRBV4-1 and TRBJ2-7; D gene unclear. Trimming took off 1 base at V and 2 bases at J, with 12 bases between the two ends. Germline V lookup: CDR1 MGHRA, CDR2 YSYEKL. CDR3 length equals 15 residues. The CDR3 bases are TGCGCCAGCAGCCAAGTTTCGGTTAATACCTACGAGCAGTACTTC. Translation gives CASSQVSVNTYEQYF.

V usage is TRBV7-2 and J usage is TRBJ1-4; 7 bases match TRBD1. V shed 1 base, J shed 1 base, and the junction held 3 bases outside the gene matches. The CDR3 totals 16 residues. Germline CDR1 is SGHTA and CDR2 is FQGNSA. CDR3 residues: CASSLVAGGTNEKLFF. For the CDR3, the DNA is TGTGCCAGCAGCTTAGTGGCAGGGGGAACTAATGAAAAACTGTTTTTT.

The chain employs TRBV27 and TRBJ2-1; possibly TRBD2 for D (6 bases). V was shortened by 5 bases and J by 6 bases, with 11 bases between the two germline ends. There are 13 residues in the CDR3. Per germline, CDR1 MNHEY and CDR2 SMNVEV (reference sequence). This chain's CDR3 is CASSRYGGNEQFF. The DNA for the CDR3 is TGTGCCAGCAGTCGATACGGGGGCAATGAGCAGTTCTTC.

This sequence joins TRBV3-1 (or the pseudogene TRBV3-2) and TRBJ2-3; D gene ambiguous. Germline V gene sequence: CDR1 LGHDT, CDR2 YNNKEL (reference sequence). V lost 0 bases and J 2 bases, leaving 12 bases between the germline ends. The CDR3 contains 16 residues. This CDR3 is CASSQDPGQVTDTQYF. CDR3 in DNA: TGTGCCAGCAGCCAAGATCCGGGTCAAGTCACAGATACGCAGTATTTT.

This sequence joins TRBV30 and TRBJ1-6; 11 nucleotides line up with TRBD1. V trimming: 3 bases; J trimming: 7 bases; junction bases outside the gene matches: 2. The V gene's germline CDR1 is GTSNPN and CDR2 SVGIG (reference sequence). This CDR3 spans 14 amino acids. In DNA form, the CDR3 reads TGTGCCTGGAGCCGGGACAGGGGGAATTCACCCCTCCACTTT. This translates into CAWSRDRGNSPLHF.

J is TRBJ2-7 and V is TRBV18; 11 nucleotides match TRBD1. With 3 bases clipped from V and 3 bases from J, the junction kept 7 bases outside the gene matches. The CDR3 totals 16 residues. Germline values: CDR1 KGHSH, CDR2 LQKENI. In nucleotides, the CDR3 is TGTGCCAGCTCACCGTTTGGGACAGGGGGTGTCTACGAGCAGTACTTC. This sequence encodes CASSPFGTGGVYEQYF.